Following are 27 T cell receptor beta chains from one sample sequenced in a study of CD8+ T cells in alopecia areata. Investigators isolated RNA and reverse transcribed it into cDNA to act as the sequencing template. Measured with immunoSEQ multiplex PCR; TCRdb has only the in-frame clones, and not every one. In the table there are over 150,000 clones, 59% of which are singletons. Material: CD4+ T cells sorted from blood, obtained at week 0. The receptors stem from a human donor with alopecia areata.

CDR3 DNA sequence: TGCGCCAGCAGCTTCCGAGTACAGGGGAATAATTCACCCCTCCACTTT. This codes for CASSFRVQGNNSPLHF. The chain combines TRBV5-1 with TRBJ1-6, with 7 bases fitting TRBD1. V shed 2 bases and J 5 bases; nucleotides not matched to a gene: 7. Per the germline V gene, CDR1 is SGHRS and CDR2 is YFSETQ. The CDR3 consists of 16 residues.

The CDR3 DNA sequence: TGCGCCAGCTCCATATCAACCGGACTGGAGACCCAGTACTTC. It is translated as CASSISTGLETQYF. The chain employs TRBV5-1 and TRBJ2-5, with D tentatively TRBD2 (5 bases). The length of the CDR3 is 14 residues. The ends were cut back, 7 bases at V and 5 bases at J, with 18 bases in the middle. Germline V gene sequence: CDR1 SGHRS, CDR2 YFSETQ.

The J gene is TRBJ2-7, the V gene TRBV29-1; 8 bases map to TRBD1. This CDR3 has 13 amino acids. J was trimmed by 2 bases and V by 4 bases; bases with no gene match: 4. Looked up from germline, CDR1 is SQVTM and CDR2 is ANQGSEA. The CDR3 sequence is CSVGTGGAYEQYF. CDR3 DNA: TGCAGCGTTGGAACAGGGGGAGCCTACGAGCAGTACTTC.

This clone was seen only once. DNA for the CDR3: TGTGCCAGCAGCTTAAGTTGGTCGGGACGGTATGGCTACACCTTC. Protein sequence: CASSLSWSGRYGYTF. The J gene is TRBJ1-2, the V gene TRBV7-2, with D perhaps matching TRBD1 (5 bases). Germline assignment: CDR1 SGHTA and CDR2 FQGNSA. The V end was cut by 2 bases, the J end by 5 bases, with 15 bases between. The CDR3 totals 15 residues.

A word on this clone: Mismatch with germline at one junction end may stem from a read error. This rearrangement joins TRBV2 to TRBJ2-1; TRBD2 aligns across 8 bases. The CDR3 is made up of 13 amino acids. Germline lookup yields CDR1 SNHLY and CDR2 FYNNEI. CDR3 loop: CASTGTSGGLVVF. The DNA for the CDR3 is TGTGCCAGCACGGGGACGAGCGGGGGTTTAGTGGTCTTC.

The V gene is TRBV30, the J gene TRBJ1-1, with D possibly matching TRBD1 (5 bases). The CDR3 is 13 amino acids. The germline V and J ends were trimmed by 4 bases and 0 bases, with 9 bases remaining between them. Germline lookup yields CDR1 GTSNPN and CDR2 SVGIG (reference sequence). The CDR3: CAWNQGLNTEAFF. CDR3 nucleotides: TGTGCCTGGAACCAGGGCTTGAACACTGAAGCTTTCTTT.

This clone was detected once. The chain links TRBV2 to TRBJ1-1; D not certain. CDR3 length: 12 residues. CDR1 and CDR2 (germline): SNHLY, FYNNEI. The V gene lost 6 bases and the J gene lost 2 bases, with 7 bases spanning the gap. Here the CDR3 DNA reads TGTGCCAGCAGCACTCTTAACACTGAAGCTTTCTTT. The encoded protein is CASSTLNTEAFF.

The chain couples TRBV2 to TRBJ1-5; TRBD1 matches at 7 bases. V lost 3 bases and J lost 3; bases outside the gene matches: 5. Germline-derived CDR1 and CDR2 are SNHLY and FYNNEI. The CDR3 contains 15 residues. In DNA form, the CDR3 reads TGTGCCAGCAGTGATGGCCAGGGGGTCAATCAGCCCCAGCATTTT. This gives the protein CASSDGQGVNQPQHF.

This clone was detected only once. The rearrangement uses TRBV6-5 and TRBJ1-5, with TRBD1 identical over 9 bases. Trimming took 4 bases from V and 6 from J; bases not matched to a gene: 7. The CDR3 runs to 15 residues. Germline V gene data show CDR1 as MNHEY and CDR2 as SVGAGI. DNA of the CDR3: TGTGCCAGCAGTTCCATGGGACAGGGAGTTCAGCCCCAGCATTTT. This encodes CASSSMGQGVQPQHF.

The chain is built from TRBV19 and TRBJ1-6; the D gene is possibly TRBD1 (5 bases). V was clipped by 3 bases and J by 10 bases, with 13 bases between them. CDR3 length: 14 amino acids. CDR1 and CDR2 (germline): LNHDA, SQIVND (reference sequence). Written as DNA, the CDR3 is TGTGCCAGTAGTATCGTGGCAGGGCAGTCACCCCTCCACTTT. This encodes CASSIVAGQSPLHF.

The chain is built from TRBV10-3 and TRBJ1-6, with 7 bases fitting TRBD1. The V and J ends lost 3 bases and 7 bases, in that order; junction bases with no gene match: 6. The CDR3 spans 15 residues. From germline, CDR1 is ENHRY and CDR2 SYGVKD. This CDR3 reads CAISDPKTGNSPLHF. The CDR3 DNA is TGTGCCATCAGTGACCCTAAGACAGGGAATTCACCCCTCCACTTT.

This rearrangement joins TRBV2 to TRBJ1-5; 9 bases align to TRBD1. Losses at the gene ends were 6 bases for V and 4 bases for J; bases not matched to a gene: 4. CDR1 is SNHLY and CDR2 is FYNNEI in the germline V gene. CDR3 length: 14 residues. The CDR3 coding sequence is TGTGCCAGCAGCCCTGGACAGGGGAATCAGCCCCAGCATTTT. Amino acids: CASSPGQGNQPQHF.

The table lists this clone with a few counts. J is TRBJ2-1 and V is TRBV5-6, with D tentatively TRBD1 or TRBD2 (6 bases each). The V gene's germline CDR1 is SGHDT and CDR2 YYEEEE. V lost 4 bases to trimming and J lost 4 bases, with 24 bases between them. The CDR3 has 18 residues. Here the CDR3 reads CASSPTGLPIAGYNEQFF. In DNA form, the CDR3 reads TGTGCCAGCAGCCCGACAGGACTACCAATAGCAGGATACAATGAGCAGTTCTTC.

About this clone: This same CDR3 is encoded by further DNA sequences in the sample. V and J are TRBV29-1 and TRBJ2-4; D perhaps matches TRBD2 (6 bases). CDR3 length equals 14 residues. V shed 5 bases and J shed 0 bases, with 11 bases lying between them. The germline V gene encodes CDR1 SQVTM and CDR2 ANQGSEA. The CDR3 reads CSVRTTLAKNIQYF. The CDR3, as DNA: TGCAGCGTTAGGACTACTCTAGCCAAAAACATTCAGTACTTC.

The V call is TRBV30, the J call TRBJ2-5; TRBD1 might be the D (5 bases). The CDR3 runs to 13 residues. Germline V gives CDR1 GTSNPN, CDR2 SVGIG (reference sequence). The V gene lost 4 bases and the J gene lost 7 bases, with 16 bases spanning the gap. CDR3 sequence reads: CAWNLRKGWTQYF. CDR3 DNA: TGTGCCTGGAATTTGAGGAAGGGGTGGACCCAGTACTTC. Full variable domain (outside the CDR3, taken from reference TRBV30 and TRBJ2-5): SQTIHQWPATLVQPVGSPLSLECTVEGTSNPNLYWYRQAAGRGLQLLFYSVGIGQISSEVPQNLSASRPQDRQFILSSKKLLLSDSGFYLCAWNLRKGWTQYFGPGTRLLVL.

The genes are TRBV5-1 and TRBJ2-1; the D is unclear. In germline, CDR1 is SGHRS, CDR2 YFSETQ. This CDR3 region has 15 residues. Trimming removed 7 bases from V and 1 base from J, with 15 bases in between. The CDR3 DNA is TGCGCCAGCTCCCTCCGGGTAGTTTCCTACAATGAGCAGTTCTTC. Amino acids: CASSLRVVSYNEQFF.

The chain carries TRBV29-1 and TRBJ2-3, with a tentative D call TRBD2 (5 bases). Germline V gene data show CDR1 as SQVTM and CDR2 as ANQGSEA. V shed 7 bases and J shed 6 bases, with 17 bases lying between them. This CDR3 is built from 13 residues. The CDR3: CSGRPFSIDTQYF. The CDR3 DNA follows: TGCAGCGGGAGGCCCTTTTCAATTGATACGCAGTATTTT.

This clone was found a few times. CDR3 protein: CASSFQRGPQETQYF. The DNA of the CDR3 is TGTGCCAGCAGCTTTCAGCGGGGGCCCCAAGAGACCCAGTACTTC. J is TRBJ2-5 and V is TRBV7-2, with TRBD2 matching over 8 bases. The CDR3 sequence is 15 residues long. V lost 3 bases to trimming and J lost 1 base; unmatched junction nucleotides: 4. Germline CDR1 and CDR2: SGHTA and FQGNSA.

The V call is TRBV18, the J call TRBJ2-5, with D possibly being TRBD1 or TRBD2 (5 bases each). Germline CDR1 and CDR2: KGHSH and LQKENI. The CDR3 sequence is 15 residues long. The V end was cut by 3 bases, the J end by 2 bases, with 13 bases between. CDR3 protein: CASSPTRGGQETQYF. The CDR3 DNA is TGTGCCAGCTCACCTACGAGGGGTGGACAAGAGACCCAGTACTTC.

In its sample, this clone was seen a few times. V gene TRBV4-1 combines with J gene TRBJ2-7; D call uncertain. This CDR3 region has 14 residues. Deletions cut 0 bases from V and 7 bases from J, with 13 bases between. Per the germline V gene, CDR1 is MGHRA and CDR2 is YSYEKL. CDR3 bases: TGCGCCAGCAGCCAAGACACAGACGGCTGGGAGCAGTACTTC. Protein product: CASSQDTDGWEQYF.

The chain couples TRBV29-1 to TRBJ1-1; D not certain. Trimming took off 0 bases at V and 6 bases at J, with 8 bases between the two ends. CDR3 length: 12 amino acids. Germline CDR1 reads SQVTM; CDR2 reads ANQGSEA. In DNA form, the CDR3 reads TGCAGCGTTGAAGATCTTGCGTCTGAAGCTTTCTTT. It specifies CSVEDLASEAFF. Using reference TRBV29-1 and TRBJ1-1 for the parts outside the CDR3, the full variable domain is SAVISQKPSRDICQRGTSLTIQCQVDSQVTMMFWYRQQPGQSLTLIATANQGSEATYESGFVIDKFPISRPNLTFSTLTVSNMSPEDSSIYLCSVEDLASEAFFGQGTRLTVV.

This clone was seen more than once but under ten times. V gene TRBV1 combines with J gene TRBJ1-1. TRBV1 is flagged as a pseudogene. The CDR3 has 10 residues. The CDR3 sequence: CTSRTSEAFF. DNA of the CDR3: TGCACCAGCAGAACGTCTGAAGCTTTCTTT.

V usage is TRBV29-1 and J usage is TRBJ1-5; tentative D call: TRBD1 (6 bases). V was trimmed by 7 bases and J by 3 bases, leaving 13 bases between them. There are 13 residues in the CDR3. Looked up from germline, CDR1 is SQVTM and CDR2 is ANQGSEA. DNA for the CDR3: TGCAGCGCCCGGGGGGGCAACAATCAGCCCCAGCATTTT. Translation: CSARGGNNQPQHF.

CDR3 nucleotide sequence: TGTGCCAGCAGCTCCCCTGGAAGGCCTAACTATGGCTACACCTTC. It specifies CASSSPGRPNYGYTF. The V gene is TRBV7-2, the J gene TRBJ1-2; D not certain. Germline V gene data show CDR1 as SGHTA and CDR2 as FQGNSA. The CDR3 is 15 amino acids. Trimming took off 4 bases at V and 0 bases at J, with 12 bases between the two ends.

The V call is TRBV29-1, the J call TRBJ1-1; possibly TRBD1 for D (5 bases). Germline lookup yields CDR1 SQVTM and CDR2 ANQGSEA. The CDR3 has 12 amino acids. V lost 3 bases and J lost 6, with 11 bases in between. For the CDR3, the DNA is TGCAGCGTTGAGAACAGGACCTCTGAAGCTTTCTTT. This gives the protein CSVENRTSEAFF.

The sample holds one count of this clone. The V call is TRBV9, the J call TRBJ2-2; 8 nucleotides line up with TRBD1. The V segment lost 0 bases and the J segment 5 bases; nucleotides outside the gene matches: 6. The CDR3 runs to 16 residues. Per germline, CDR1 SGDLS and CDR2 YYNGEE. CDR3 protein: CASSVGARGLTGELFF. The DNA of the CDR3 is TGTGCCAGCAGCGTAGGCGCCAGGGGGCTGACCGGGGAGCTGTTTTTT.

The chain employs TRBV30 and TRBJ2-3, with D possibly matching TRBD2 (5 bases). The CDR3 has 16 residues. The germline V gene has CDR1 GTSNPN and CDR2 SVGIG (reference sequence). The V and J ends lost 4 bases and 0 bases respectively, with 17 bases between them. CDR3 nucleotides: TGTGCCTGGACCGGGGTGGGAGCGGCCAGCACAGATACGCAGTATTTT. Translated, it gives CAWTGVGAASTDTQYF. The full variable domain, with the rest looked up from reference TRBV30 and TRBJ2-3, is SQTIHQWPATLVQPVGSPLSLECTVEGTSNPNLYWYRQAAGRGLQLLFYSVGIGQISSEVPQNLSASRPQDRQFILSSKKLLLSDSGFYLCAWTGVGAASTDTQYFGPGTRLTVL.